This T cell receptor beta chain is from a study of shared clonotypes between healthy human individuals. The wider study: Samples came from a couple of female and a few male donors aged 18 to 49.

At a deep level, the assay was run. Unsorted PBMC DNA was sequenced on ten immunoSEQ deep assay plates. Under the authors' procedure: Filtering was not the same, since immunoSEQ gave junction-only sequences without quality scores. The protocol was immunoSEQ multiplex PCR, while the TCRdb copy is restricted to in-frame clones and leaves out a portion. The V and J calls and clone size come from that table; D and trimming were worked out from the DNA. The sample lists about 560,000 clones; roughly 79% were seen once. The receptor was isolated from a woman aged 40 to 50 in good health. Some clones in this sample may be carry-over from other donors' samples. Sequenced input: PBMCs.

CDR3 coding DNA: TGTGCCAGCAGCAAACAGGGACAGAACTATGGCTACACCTTC. Its protein is CASSKQGQNYGYTF. The V call is TRBV5-6, the J call TRBJ1-2, with 7 bases that match TRBD1. The CDR3 spans 14 residues. V lost 4 bases to trimming and J lost 2 bases; unmatched junction nucleotides: 5. The germline V gene has CDR1 SGHDT and CDR2 YYEEEE.